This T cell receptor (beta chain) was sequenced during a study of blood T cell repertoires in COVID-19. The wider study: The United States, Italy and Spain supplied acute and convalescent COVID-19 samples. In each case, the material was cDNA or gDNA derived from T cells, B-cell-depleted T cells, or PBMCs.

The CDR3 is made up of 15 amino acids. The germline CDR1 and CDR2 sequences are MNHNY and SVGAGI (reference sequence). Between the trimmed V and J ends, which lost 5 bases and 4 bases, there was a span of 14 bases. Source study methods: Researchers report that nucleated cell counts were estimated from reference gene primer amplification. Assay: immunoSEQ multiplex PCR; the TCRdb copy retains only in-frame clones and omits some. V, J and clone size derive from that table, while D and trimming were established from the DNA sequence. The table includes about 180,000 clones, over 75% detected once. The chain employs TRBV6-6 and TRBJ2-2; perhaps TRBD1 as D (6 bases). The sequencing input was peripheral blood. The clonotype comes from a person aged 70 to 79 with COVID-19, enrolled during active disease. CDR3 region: CASSTLQGITGELFF. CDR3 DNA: TGTGCCAGCAGTACCCTACAGGGTATCACCGGGGAGCTGTTTTTT.